Each of the 20 T cell receptor beta chains below was sequenced from the same sample in a study of control samples from healthy donors and cancer patients (dated by TCRdb to the early 2020s). Receptor libraries were prepared by the immunoSEQ multiplex PCR assay. The clones in this table, taken by TCRdb from immuneACCESS, are in-frame only. Not every clone is retained; where verified, under half of the shortfall comes from an unresolved V gene, and the cause of the rest is unknown. In all, the sample holds 110,000 to 150,000 clones, and around 90% of those were seen once. Together, the top ten hold around 4.6% of the sample. Material for sequencing was blood. The receptors were sampled from a man aged 25 to 45 in good health.

In nucleotides, the CDR3 is TGTGCCAGCAGCTTGGACAGGAGCTCCTACGAGCAGTACTTC. It specifies CASSLDRSSYEQYF. J is TRBJ2-7 and V is TRBV7-7; 7 bases are shared with TRBD1. J lost 0 bases, V lost 3 bases, and 2 bases had no gene match. The germline CDR1 and CDR2 sequences are SSHAT and FNYEAQ (reference sequence). The CDR3 is made up of 14 amino acids.

This chain uses TRBV6-5 with TRBJ1-6; 7 nucleotides align to TRBD1. The CDR3 length is 14 residues. Germline assignment: CDR1 MNHEY and CDR2 SVGAGI. V shed 6 bases and J 7 bases; nucleotides not matched to a gene: 6. CDR3 region: CASSDRVWNSPLHF. CDR3 in DNA: TGTGCCAGCAGCGACAGGGTTTGGAATTCACCCCTCCACTTT.

The chain has TRBV10-2 and TRBJ1-2; 8 bases match TRBD1. J lost 3 bases, V lost 5 bases, and 14 bases had no gene match. Germline V gene sequence: CDR1 WSHSY, CDR2 SAAADI. The CDR3 is made up of 17 amino acids. The chain's CDR3 is CASSPPYRGELDYGYTF. The CDR3 DNA reads TGCGCCAGCAGTCCACCTTACAGGGGGGAACTAGACTATGGCTACACCTTC.

The chain employs TRBV11-1 and TRBJ2-3, with 10 bases aligning to TRBD2. V trimming: 4 bases; J trimming: 4 bases; junction bases outside the gene matches: 8. The germline V gene has CDR1 SGHAT and CDR2 FQDESV (reference sequence). The CDR3 contains 16 residues. CDR3 DNA sequence: TGTGCCAGCAGCTGGGCAGGGACTAGCGCATCAGATACGCAGTATTTT. It specifies CASSWAGTSASDTQYF.

This chain links TRBV14 with TRBJ1-2; D unresolved. The CDR3 totals 13 residues. Germline lookup yields CDR1 SGHDN and CDR2 FVKESK. Trimming removed 4 bases from V and 5 bases from J, with 11 bases in between. In nucleotides, the CDR3 is TGTGCCAGCAGCCCCGGGTACCGTTATGGCTACACCTTC. As protein: CASSPGYRYGYTF.

This clone has only one observation. The V and J genes are TRBV23-1 and TRBJ1-1; possible D gene TRBD1, 6 bases. TRBV23-1 is given ORF status, its function remaining uncertain. CDR3 length: 15 residues. V was trimmed by 9 bases and J by 0 bases, leaving 17 bases between them. The CDR3 region has the DNA TGCGCCAGTAGGACAGTGAGGGGCTTGAACACTGAAGCTTTCTTT. Translation: CASRTVRGLNTEAFF.

The rearrangement uses TRBV6-2 or TRBV6-3 and TRBJ2-1; TRBD2 matches 11 bases. V lost 2 bases to trimming and J lost 5 bases; unmatched junction nucleotides: 5. CDR3 length equals 16 residues. Per the germline V gene, CDR1 is MNHEY and CDR2 is SVGEGT. The CDR3 here is CASSYLGTSGNNEQFF. DNA of the CDR3: TGTGCCAGCAGTTACCTCGGGACTAGCGGAAACAATGAGCAGTTCTTC.

The chain's CDR3 is CASSQGGFTDTQYF. In nucleotides, the CDR3 is TGCGCCAGCAGCCAAGGCGGCTTCACAGATACGCAGTATTTT. The V and J genes are TRBV4-3 and TRBJ2-3; D gene unclear. This CDR3 contains 14 residues. Germline CDR1 LGHNA, CDR2 YSLEER. The ends were cut back, 1 base at V and 2 bases at J, with 7 bases in the middle.

The rearrangement uses TRBV19 and TRBJ1-5; TRBD1 is a possible D gene (5 bases). Germline assignment: CDR1 LNHDA and CDR2 SQIVND (reference sequence). V was clipped by 2 bases and J by 7 bases, with 15 bases between them. This CDR3 region has 15 residues. CDR3 nucleotide sequence: TGTGCCAGTAGTATAAATGGGACCCCGCGGCAGCCCCAGCATTTT. It codes for CASSINGTPRQPQHF.

The chain employs TRBV5-5 and TRBJ2-5; the D is unclear. The CDR3 contains 14 residues. The germline CDR1 and CDR2 sequences are SGHKS and YYEKEE (reference sequence). Deletions cut 3 bases from V and 0 bases from J, with 9 bases between. The CDR3 protein is CASSSPGYQETQYF. DNA for the CDR3: TGTGCCAGCAGCTCCCCGGGCTACCAAGAGACCCAGTACTTC.

J is TRBJ2-6 and V is TRBV7-9, with D unclear. Germline assignment: CDR1 SEHNR and CDR2 FQNEAQ (reference sequence). V lost 5 bases to trimming and J lost 4 bases, with 15 bases between them. This CDR3 spans 16 amino acids. CDR3 nucleotides: TGTGCCAGCAGCCGCAACGGATTGACAGGGGCCAACGTCCTGACTTTC. Translated, it gives CASSRNGLTGANVLTF.

The chain joins TRBV6-5 to TRBJ1-2; 8 positions match TRBD1. The CDR3 covers 14 residues. Germline trimming cut 6 bases from V and 2 bases from J; bases unmatched to any gene: 5. Germline V lookup: CDR1 MNHEY, CDR2 SVGAGI. This chain's CDR3 is CASSTTGVNYGYTF. CDR3 sequence (DNA): TGTGCCAGCAGCACGACAGGGGTCAACTATGGCTACACCTTC.

The chain couples TRBV7-6 to TRBJ1-2, with TRBD1 identical over 12 bases. The CDR3 extends over 17 amino acids. Germline V CDR1 and CDR2: SGHVS, FNYEAQ. The V segment lost 1 base and the J segment 4 bases; nucleotides outside the gene matches: 7. CDR3 sequence reads: CASSLEGTGGVGYGYTF. The CDR3 coding sequence is TGTGCCAGCAGCTTAGAAGGGACAGGGGGCGTCGGCTATGGCTACACCTTC. The full variable domain, rest sourced from reference TRBV7-6 and TRBJ1-2, is GAGVSQSPRYKVTKRGQDVALRCDPISGHVSLYWYRQALGQGPEFLTYFNYEAQQDKSGLPNDRFSAERPEGSISTLTIQRTEQRDSAMYRCASSLEGTGGVGYGYTFGSGTRLTVV.

This sequence joins TRBV11-3 and TRBJ2-1; TRBD2 matches 8 bases. CDR3 length: 15 residues. The V gene's germline CDR1 is SGHNT and CDR2 YENEEA. Losses at the gene ends were 0 bases for V and 6 bases for J; bases not matched to a gene: 4. The DNA of the CDR3 is TGTGCCAGCAGCTTAGAGAGCGGGGGTACCAATGAGCAGTTCTTC. This codes for CASSLESGGTNEQFF.

This chain uses TRBV6-6 with TRBJ1-5; D is ambiguous. The CDR3 is 11 residues long. V dropped 8 bases and J dropped 4 bases, with 6 bases sitting between them. Germline values: CDR1 MNHNY, CDR2 SVGAGI (reference sequence). CDR3 loop: CASGFNQPQHF. The CDR3 region has the DNA TGTGCCAGCGGGTTTAATCAGCCCCAGCATTTT.

The chain joins TRBV19 to TRBJ2-7; D possibly matches TRBD1 or TRBD2 (5 bases each). Trimming pared 6 bases from V and 4 bases from J, leaving 13 bases between. The V gene's germline CDR1 is LNHDA and CDR2 SQIVND (reference sequence). CDR3 size: 13 residues. CDR3 sequence reads: CASSGAFYYEQYF. The CDR3 coding sequence is TGTGCCAGTAGCGGGGCTTTCTATTACGAGCAGTACTTC.

The chain is built from TRBV25-1 and TRBJ1-2; possibly TRBD1 for D (6 bases). The V end lost 2 bases, the J end lost 2 bases, and 15 bases lay between the germline ends. The V gene's germline CDR1 is MGHDK and CDR2 SYGVNS. CDR3 length: 16 residues. CDR3 amino acids: CASSEPTGGQNYGYTF. The CDR3, as DNA: TGTGCCAGCAGTGAACCGACTGGGGGCCAGAACTATGGCTACACCTTC.

The chain couples TRBV24-1 to TRBJ1-2, with a possible D match to TRBD1 (6 bases). CDR1 is KGHDR, CDR2 SFDVKD, per germline. The length of the CDR3 is 14 residues. V dropped 4 bases and J dropped 7 bases, with 15 bases sitting between them. The CDR3 DNA sequence: TGTGCCACCAGTGACCCTGGCAGGGGCGGTGGCTACACCTTC. Translated, it gives CATSDPGRGGGYTF.

The chain is built from TRBV29-1 and TRBJ2-5; perhaps TRBD1 as D (6 bases). Trimming took off 6 bases at V and 4 bases at J, with 15 bases between the two ends. In germline, CDR1 is SQVTM, CDR2 ANQGSEA. CDR3 length: 13 amino acids. CDR3 bases: TGCAGCGTGGGACAAATCGGGGCAGAGACCCAGTACTTC. Protein: CSVGQIGAETQYF.

V and J are TRBV27 and TRBJ1-5; no clear D gene. Germline V gene sequence: CDR1 MNHEY, CDR2 SMNVEV (reference sequence). V lost 3 bases, J lost 3 bases, and 15 bases lay in between. The CDR3 is 16 amino acids. CDR3 sequence reads: CASSFLSSGPNQPQHF. In nucleotides, the CDR3 is TGTGCCAGCAGTTTTTTATCCTCAGGCCCCAATCAGCCCCAGCATTTT.